A single sample gave rise to the 20 T cell receptor beta chains below, sequenced in a study of cytomegalovirus exposure and HLA in healthy donors. In the PCR, 60 Vbeta and 13 Jbeta primers were used. The table came from immunoSEQ multiplex PCR; TCRdb's copy has only in-frame clones and leaves some out. The table shows over 150,000 clones, with roughly 85% occurring only once. The sequenced sample was PBMCs. Receptors originate from a woman aged 25 to 39 in good health and CMV-seronegative.

This clone occurred once. The DNA of the CDR3 is TGTGCCAGCAGCTTAGGGCAGGCAACTAATGAAAAACTGTTTTTT. It translates to CASSLGQATNEKLFF. The chain recombines TRBV7-9 with TRBJ1-4; D is unclear. Germline CDR1 is SEHNR and CDR2 is FQNEAQ (reference sequence). Trimming cost V 1 base and J 0 bases, with 6 bases left between them. The length of the CDR3 is 15 residues.

This rearrangement joins TRBV2 to TRBJ2-1; 7 bases match TRBD2. Germline V gene lookup returns CDR1 SNHLY and CDR2 FYNNEI. The CDR3 spans 18 residues. J gave up 6 bases and V 0 bases, and 14 bases lay outside the gene matches. The CDR3 loop reads CASSEAPLGGSVSNEQFF. The CDR3 DNA is TGTGCCAGCAGTGAAGCACCCTTGGGGGGGAGTGTCAGCAATGAGCAGTTCTTC.

The chain carries TRBV7-6 and TRBJ2-2; D perhaps matches TRBD1 (6 bases). V lost 2 bases and J 2 bases, leaving 9 bases between the germline ends. The CDR3 has 15 amino acids. In germline, CDR1 is SGHVS, CDR2 FNYEAQ. The CDR3 DNA sequence: TGTGCCAGCAGCTTACAGGGGTCCAACACCGGGGAGCTGTTTTTT. This gives the protein CASSLQGSNTGELFF.

The count of this clone is one. V is TRBV19 and J is TRBJ2-5; tentatively, D is TRBD2 (5 bases). The J call is uncertain, as TRBJ2-7 better fits the DNA end. Per germline, CDR1 LNHDA and CDR2 SQIVND (reference sequence). CDR3 length: 15 residues. The CDR3 region has the DNA TGTGCCAGTAGTCTGCGGGTGGAAGGGCCCTACGAGCAGTACTTC. Amino acid sequence: CASSLRVEGPYEQYF.

This clone was seen a single time. CDR3 nucleotide sequence: TGTGCCAGCAGCGTTCCGGGACTAGCAGATACGCAGTATTTT. The encoded protein is CASSVPGLADTQYF. The chain has TRBV9 and TRBJ2-3; 8 nucleotides align to TRBD2. From germline, CDR1 is SGDLS and CDR2 YYNGEE. The CDR3 totals 14 residues. V was pared by 2 bases and J by 4 bases, with 3 bases of the junction left unmatched.

This clone was seen only a few times. This chain links TRBV6-4 with TRBJ2-3; D may be TRBD2 (6 bases). The germline CDR1 and CDR2 sequences are MRHNA and SNTAGT. CDR3 length equals 16 residues. V was pared by 3 bases and J by 2 bases, with 15 bases between. The CDR3 reads CASSESASEDTDTQYF. CDR3 nucleotide sequence: TGTGCCAGCAGTGAAAGCGCTAGCGAAGACACAGATACGCAGTATTTT.

The chain employs TRBV4-2 and TRBJ2-2; maybe TRBD1 (5 bases). Per the germline V gene, CDR1 is LGHNA and CDR2 is YNFKEQ. The CDR3 consists of 15 residues. V lost 2 bases to trimming and J lost 1 base, with 8 bases between them. CDR3 coding DNA: TGTGCCAGCAGCCAATTGACAGAGAACACCGGGGAGCTGTTTTTT. Amino acid sequence: CASSQLTENTGELFF.

The chain couples TRBV5-1 to TRBJ2-7, with 7 bases fitting TRBD1. This CDR3 is built from 18 residues. J lost 3 bases, V lost 0 bases, and 15 bases had no gene match. Germline-derived CDR1 and CDR2 are SGHRS and YFSETQ. The CDR3, as DNA: TGCGCCAGCAGCTTGGGCCCGTGGGACAGCCCCTTCATCTACGAGCAGTACTTC. Protein sequence: CASSLGPWDSPFIYEQYF.

The rearrangement uses TRBV5-1 and TRBJ1-2; no clear D. This CDR3 is built from 12 residues. V was clipped by 0 bases and J by 6 bases, with 6 bases between them. Germline V gene data show CDR1 as SGHRS and CDR2 as YFSETQ. The CDR3 bases are TGCGCCAGCAGCTTGGACGGGGATGGCTACACCTTC. It is translated as CASSLDGDGYTF.

J is TRBJ2-3 and V is TRBV4-2, with D hard to call. Germline V gives CDR1 LGHNA, CDR2 YNFKEQ. Trimming left V 0 bases short and J 10 bases short, with 11 bases between. The CDR3 spans 13 residues. Here the CDR3 reads CASSQEVPTAQYF. As DNA, the CDR3 is TGTGCCAGCAGCCAAGAGGTACCTACAGCGCAGTATTTT.

The genes are TRBV7-6 and TRBJ2-5, with 7 nucleotides matching TRBD1. The length of the CDR3 is 17 residues. Germline V CDR1 and CDR2: SGHVS, FNYEAQ. J was trimmed by 4 bases and V by 5 bases; bases with no gene match: 16. The CDR3 loop reads CASSTSQTGWLGETQYF. For the CDR3, the DNA is TGTGCCAGCAGCACCTCCCAGACAGGGTGGCTTGGAGAGACCCAGTACTTC.

V and J are TRBV4-1 and TRBJ2-7, with 10 bases that match TRBD1. CDR3 length: 15 residues. CDR1 and CDR2 from the germline V gene are MGHRA and YSYEKL. The V gene end was trimmed by 8 bases and the J gene end by 2 bases; junction bases not matched to a gene: 9. In DNA, the CDR3 is TGCGCCAGCGGCCCAGGGACAGGGGAAACCTACGAGCAGTACTTC. Translation gives CASGPGTGETYEQYF.

J is TRBJ2-7 and V is TRBV5-1; possibly TRBD2 for D (6 bases). There are 15 residues in the CDR3. Trimming removed 0 bases at V and 0 bases at J, with 10 bases between. CDR1 is SGHRS, CDR2 YFSETQ, per germline. DNA for the CDR3: TGCGCCAGCAGCTTGGCGCTAGCGAGCTCCTACGAGCAGTACTTC. Translating it yields CASSLALASSYEQYF.

V gene TRBV4-2 combines with J gene TRBJ1-2; the D gene is possibly TRBD1 (5 bases). The V and J ends lost 0 bases and 1 base respectively, with 12 bases between them. The CDR3 contains 16 residues. Germline V gene sequence: CDR1 LGHNA, CDR2 YNFKEQ. The CDR3 reads CASSQDLRGRNYGYTF. The CDR3 nucleotides are TGTGCCAGCAGCCAAGATTTAAGGGGCCGTAACTATGGCTACACCTTC.

This clone was seen a handful of times. The chain combines TRBV6-5 with TRBJ1-2; TRBD1 aligns across 7 bases. Looked up from germline, CDR1 is MNHEY and CDR2 is SVGAGI. CDR3 size: 15 residues. V gave up 6 bases and J gave up 4 bases; unmatched junction bases: 11. The CDR3 protein is CASSRSPTGTYGYTF. CDR3 DNA: TGTGCCAGCAGCCGCAGTCCGACAGGGACCTATGGCTACACCTTC.

This sequence joins TRBV29-1 and TRBJ1-1; D is perhaps TRBD1 (5 bases). The CDR3 is made up of 14 amino acids. Germline lookup yields CDR1 SQVTM and CDR2 ANQGSEA. V dropped 4 bases and J dropped 4 bases, with 16 bases sitting between them. The CDR3, as DNA: TGCAGCGTTGTTCGTTCAGGGCTGGGCACTGAAGCTTTCTTT. Protein product: CSVVRSGLGTEAFF.

The sample holds a few counts of this clone. The rearrangement joins TRBV5-1 to TRBJ2-5, with 9 positions matching TRBD2. Matching the DNA end better, TRBJ2-7 makes the J call doubtful. CDR1 SGHRS and CDR2 YFSETQ come from the germline V gene. The CDR3 totals 15 residues. The DNA for the CDR3 is TGCGCCAGCAGCTTGGACGGGACTAGCTTTTACGAGCAGTACTTC. Amino acid sequence: CASSLDGTSFYEQYF.

This clone was seen a handful of times. The rearrangement links TRBV7-3 to TRBJ2-1, with 7 positions matching TRBD1. V lost 5 bases and J lost 4; bases outside the gene matches: 2. Germline V gene sequence: CDR1 SGHTA, CDR2 FQGTGA. This CDR3 contains 13 residues. The CDR3 DNA reads TGTGCCAGCAGCGTGGGACAGTACAATGAGCAGTTCTTC. This sequence encodes CASSVGQYNEQFF.

This sequence joins TRBV2 and TRBJ2-7; TRBD2 might be the D (5 bases). Germline loops: CDR1 SNHLY, CDR2 FYNNEI. This CDR3 contains 12 residues. Trimming cost V 6 bases and J 3 bases, with 9 bases left between them. DNA for the CDR3: TGTGCCAGCAGACGGGAATACTACGAGCAGTACTTC. Residues: CASRREYYEQYF. The whole variable domain, remainder taken from reference TRBV2 and TRBJ2-7, is EPEVTQTPSHQVTQMGQEVILRCVPISNHLYFYWYRQILGQKVEFLVSFYNNEISEKSEIFDDQFSVERPDGSNFTLKIRSTKLEDSAMYFCASRREYYEQYFGPGTRLTVT.

This chain links TRBV11-2 with TRBJ1-1; no firm D call. Germline V lookup: CDR1 SGHAT, CDR2 FQNNGV. The CDR3 runs 15 residues. V was pared by 1 base and J by 5 bases, with 14 bases between. For the CDR3, the DNA is TGTGCCAGCAGCTTAGGGCTGGCAGGTTGGACTGAAGCTTTCTTT. Protein: CASSLGLAGWTEAFF. The variable domain in full, completed from reference TRBV11-2 and TRBJ1-1, reads EAGVAQSPRYKIIEKRQSVAFWCNPISGHATLYWYQQILGQGPKLLIQFQNNGVVDDSQLPKDRFSAERLKGVDSTLKIQPAKLEDSAVYLCASSLGLAGWTEAFFGQGTRLTVV.